This T cell receptor beta chain was recorded in a study of tumor-infiltrating lymphocytes in primary liver carcinoma. The researchers produced TCR beta cDNA from roughly 500 ng total RNA with a constant-region primer. What produced the TCR beta libraries was three nested multiplex PCR rounds using slightly modified ARM-PCR. Amplification in the first two PCR rounds was performed using TRBV1-TRBV30 forward primers and a C-beta reverse primer for approximately 10 cycles each. TCRdb reprocessed the multiplex PCR reads with MiXCR, giving one entry per CDR3 protein. The sample records about 60,000 distinct CDR3 sequences, 71% being singletons. DNA and RNA were both co-extracted from about 19-30 mg of bulk tissue that had not been sorted. Germline V gene data show CDR1 as SNHLY and CDR2 as FYNNEI. The CDR3 is made up of 16 amino acids. Concerning this clonotype: The missing conserved phenylalanine or tryptophan at the end of this CDR3 makes a read error likely.

The clonotype was recovered from a man aged 35-49 years with primary liver carcinoma and hepatitis B virus infection. Sequences were obtained from liver tumor tissue from sampling region 4. Subset of the sample: tumor region T4, right-lateral pole. V gene TRBV2 combines with J gene TRBJ2-7; 7 bases align to TRBD2. The CDR3 DNA reads TGTGCCAGAAGTGCCACTAGCGCCCGATTCTCCTACGAGCAGTACTCC. It specifies CARSATSARFSYEQYS.